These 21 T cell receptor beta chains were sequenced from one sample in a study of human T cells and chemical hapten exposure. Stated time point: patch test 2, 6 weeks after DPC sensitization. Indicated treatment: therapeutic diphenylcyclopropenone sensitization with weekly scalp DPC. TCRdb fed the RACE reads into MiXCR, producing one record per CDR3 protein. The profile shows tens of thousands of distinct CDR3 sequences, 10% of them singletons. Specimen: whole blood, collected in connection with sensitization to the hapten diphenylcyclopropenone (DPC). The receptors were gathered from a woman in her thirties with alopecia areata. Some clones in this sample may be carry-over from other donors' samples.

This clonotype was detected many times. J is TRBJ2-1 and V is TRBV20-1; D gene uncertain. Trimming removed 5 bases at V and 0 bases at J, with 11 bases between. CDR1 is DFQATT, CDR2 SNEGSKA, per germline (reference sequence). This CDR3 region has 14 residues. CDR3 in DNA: TGCAGTGCTGTCGACGAGAGCTCCTACAATGAGCAGTTCTTC. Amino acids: CSAVDESSYNEQFF.

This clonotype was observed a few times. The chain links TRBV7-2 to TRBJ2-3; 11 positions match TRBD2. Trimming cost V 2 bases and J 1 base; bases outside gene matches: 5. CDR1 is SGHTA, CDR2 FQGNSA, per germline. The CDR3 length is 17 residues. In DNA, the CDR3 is TGTGCCAGCAGCTTACAACTAGCGGGGGCCGGCACAGATACGCAGTATTTT. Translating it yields CASSLQLAGAGTDTQYF.

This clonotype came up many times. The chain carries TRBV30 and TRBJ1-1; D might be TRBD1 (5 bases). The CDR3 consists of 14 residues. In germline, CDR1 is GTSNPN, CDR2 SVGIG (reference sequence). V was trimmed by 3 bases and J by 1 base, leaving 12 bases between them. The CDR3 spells CAWRLGLPNTEAFF. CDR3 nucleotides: TGTGCCTGGAGGCTGGGACTTCCGAACACTGAAGCTTTCTTT. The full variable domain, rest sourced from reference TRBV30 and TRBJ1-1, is SQTIHQWPATLVQPVGSPLSLECTVEGTSNPNLYWYRQAAGRGLQLLFYSVGIGQISSEVPQNLSASRPQDRQFILSSKKLLLSDSGFYLCAWRLGLPNTEAFFGQGTRLTVV.

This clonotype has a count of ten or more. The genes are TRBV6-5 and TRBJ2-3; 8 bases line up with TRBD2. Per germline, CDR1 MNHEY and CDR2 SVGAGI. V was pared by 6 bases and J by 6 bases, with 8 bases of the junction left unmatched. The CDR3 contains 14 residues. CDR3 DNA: TGTGCCAGCAGACGACGGTTAGCGGGGGATACGCAGTATTTT. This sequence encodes CASRRRLAGDTQYF.

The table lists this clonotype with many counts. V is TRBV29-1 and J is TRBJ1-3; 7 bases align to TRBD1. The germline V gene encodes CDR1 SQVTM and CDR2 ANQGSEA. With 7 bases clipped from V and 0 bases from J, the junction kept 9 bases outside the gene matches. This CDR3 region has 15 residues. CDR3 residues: CSGQGGRGSGNTIYF. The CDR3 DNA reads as TGCAGCGGACAGGGAGGAAGGGGCTCTGGAAACACCATATATTTT.

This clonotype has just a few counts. For the CDR3, the DNA is TGTGCCAGCAGCTTGGTTGGGCCAGGGAGCGACTATGGCTACACCTTC. Its protein product is CASSLVGPGSDYGYTF. The rearrangement uses TRBV5-4 and TRBJ1-2, with D possibly being TRBD1 (5 bases). Germline V gene lookup returns CDR1 SGHNT and CDR2 YYREEE (reference sequence). V dropped 0 bases and J dropped 3 bases, with 15 bases sitting between them. The CDR3 length is 16 residues.

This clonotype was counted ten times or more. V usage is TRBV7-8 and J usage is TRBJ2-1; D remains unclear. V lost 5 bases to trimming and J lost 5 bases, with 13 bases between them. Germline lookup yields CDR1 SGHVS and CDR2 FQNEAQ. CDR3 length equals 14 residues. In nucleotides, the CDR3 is TGTGCCAGCAGCCCCGCCGAACTGAACAATGAGCAGTTCTTC. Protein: CASSPAELNNEQFF.

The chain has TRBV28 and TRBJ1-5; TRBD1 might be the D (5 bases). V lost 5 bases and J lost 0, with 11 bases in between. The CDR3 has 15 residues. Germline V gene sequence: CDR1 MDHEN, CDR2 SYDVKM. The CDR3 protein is CASSGREYSNQPQHF. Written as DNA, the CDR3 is TGTGCCAGCAGTGGCAGGGAGTATAGCAATCAGCCCCAGCATTTT.

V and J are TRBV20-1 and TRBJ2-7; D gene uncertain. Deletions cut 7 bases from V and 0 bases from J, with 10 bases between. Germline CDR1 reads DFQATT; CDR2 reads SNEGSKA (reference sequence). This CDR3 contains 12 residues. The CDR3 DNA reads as TGCAGTGTTCGATTTGGCTCCTACGAGCAGTACTTC. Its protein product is CSVRFGSYEQYF.

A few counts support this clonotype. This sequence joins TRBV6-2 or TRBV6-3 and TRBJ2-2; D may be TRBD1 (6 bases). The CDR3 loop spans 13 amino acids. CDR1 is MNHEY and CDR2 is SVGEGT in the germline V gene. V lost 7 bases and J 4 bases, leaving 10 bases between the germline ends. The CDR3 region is CASTSGATGELFF. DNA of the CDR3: TGTGCCAGCACCTCAGGGGCCACCGGGGAGCTGTTTTTT.

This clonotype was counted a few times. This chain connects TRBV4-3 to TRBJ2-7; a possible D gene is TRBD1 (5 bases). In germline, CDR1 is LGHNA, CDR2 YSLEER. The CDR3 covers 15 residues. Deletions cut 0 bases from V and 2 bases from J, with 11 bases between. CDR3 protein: CASSQEVQGAYEQYF. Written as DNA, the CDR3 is TGCGCCAGCAGCCAAGAGGTCCAGGGCGCCTACGAGCAGTACTTC.

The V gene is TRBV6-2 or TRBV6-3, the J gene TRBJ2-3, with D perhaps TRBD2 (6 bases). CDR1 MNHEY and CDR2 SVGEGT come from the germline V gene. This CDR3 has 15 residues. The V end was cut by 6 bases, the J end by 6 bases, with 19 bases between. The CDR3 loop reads CASRKAGGGLDTQYF. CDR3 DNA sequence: TGTGCCAGCAGGAAAGCGGGCGGAGGATTGGATACGCAGTATTTT.

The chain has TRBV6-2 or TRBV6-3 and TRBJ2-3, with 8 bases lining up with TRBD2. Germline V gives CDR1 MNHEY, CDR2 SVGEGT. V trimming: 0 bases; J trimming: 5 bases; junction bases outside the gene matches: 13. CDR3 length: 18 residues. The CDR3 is CASSYSVFPGGPRDTQYF. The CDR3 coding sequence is TGTGCCAGCAGTTACTCCGTTTTTCCGGGGGGGCCAAGAGATACGCAGTATTTT.

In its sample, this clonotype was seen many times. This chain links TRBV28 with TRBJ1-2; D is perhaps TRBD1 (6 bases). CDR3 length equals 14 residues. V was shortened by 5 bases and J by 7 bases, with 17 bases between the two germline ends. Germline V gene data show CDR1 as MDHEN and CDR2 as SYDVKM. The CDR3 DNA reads TGTGCCAGCAGTCGACCGGGACACTCAGGTGGCTACACCTTC. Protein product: CASSRPGHSGGYTF.

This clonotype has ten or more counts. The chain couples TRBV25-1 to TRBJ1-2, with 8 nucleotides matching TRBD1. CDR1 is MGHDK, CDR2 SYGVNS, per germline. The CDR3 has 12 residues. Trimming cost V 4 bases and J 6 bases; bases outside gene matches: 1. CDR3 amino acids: CASSGTGHGYTF. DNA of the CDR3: TGTGCCAGCAGTGGGACAGGGCATGGCTACACCTTC.

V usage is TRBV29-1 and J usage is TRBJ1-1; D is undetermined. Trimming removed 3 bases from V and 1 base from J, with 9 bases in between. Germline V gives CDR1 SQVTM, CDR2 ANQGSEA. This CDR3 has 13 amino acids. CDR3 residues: CSVEITRNTEAFF. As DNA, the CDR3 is TGCAGCGTTGAGATTACCCGGAACACTGAAGCTTTCTTT.

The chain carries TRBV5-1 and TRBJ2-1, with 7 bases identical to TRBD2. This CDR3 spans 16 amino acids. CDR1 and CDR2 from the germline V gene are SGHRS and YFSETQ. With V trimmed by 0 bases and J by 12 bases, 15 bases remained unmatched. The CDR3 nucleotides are TGCGCCAGCAGCTTGGTAGGTCCCAGCGGGGCTGTAGGGCAGTTCTTC. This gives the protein CASSLVGPSGAVGQFF.

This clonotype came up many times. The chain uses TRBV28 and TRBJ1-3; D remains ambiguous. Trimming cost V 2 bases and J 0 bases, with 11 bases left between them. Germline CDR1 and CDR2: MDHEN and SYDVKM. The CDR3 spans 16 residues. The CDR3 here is CASSLGRASSGNTIYF. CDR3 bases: TGTGCCAGCAGTTTAGGTAGGGCGAGCTCTGGAAACACCATATATTTT.

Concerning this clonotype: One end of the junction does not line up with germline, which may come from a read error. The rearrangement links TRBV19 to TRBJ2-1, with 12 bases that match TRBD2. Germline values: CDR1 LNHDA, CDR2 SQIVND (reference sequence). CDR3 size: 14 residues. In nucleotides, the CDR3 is TGTGCCAGTAGTGTCGGACTAGCGGGATCGGGCCGGTCCTTC. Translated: CASSVGLAGSGRSF.

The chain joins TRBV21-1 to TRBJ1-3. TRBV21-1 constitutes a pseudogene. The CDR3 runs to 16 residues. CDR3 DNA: TGTGCCAGCAGCAAAAGGGACTTTTCGTCTGGAAACACCATATATTTT. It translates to CASSKRDFSSGNTIYF.

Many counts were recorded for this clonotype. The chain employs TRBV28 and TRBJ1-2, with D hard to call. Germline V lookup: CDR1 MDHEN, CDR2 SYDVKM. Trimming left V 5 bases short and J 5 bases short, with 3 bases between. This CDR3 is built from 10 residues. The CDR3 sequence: CASSKYGYTF. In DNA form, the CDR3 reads TGTGCCAGCAGTAAATATGGCTACACCTTC.